Below, 18 T cell receptor beta chains from the same sample are listed, as sequenced in a study of Ad26.COV2.S vaccination and SARS-CoV-2 variants. Treatment given: around 19 received Ad26.COV2.S at low or high dose, single or two shots; 5 received placebo; per-sample allocation not given. Day 63 after the first vaccine or placebo injection was the time point for sampling. The table came from immunoSEQ multiplex PCR; TCRdb's copy has only in-frame clones and leaves some out. The table has roughly 350,000 clones, 75% to 90% seen once. This specimen was peripheral blood, taken in a trial of Ad26.COV2.S vaccine versus placebo. These receptors were taken from a person between 18 and 65 years old who received the Ad26.COV2.S COVID-19 vaccine or a placebo.

The rearrangement links TRBV19 to TRBJ1-2; D is ambiguous. The V gene lost 2 bases and the J gene lost 0 bases, with 19 bases spanning the gap. The CDR3 runs to 18 residues. Germline lookup yields CDR1 LNHDA and CDR2 SQIVND (reference sequence). The CDR3 DNA sequence: TGTGCCAGTAGTATAAGTTTCGGTCGAAGTGTCCCTAACTATGGCTACACCTTC. Translated: CASSISFGRSVPNYGYTF.

V is TRBV19 and J is TRBJ2-1; the match to TRBD2 covers 10 bases. After removal of 3 bases from V and 9 bases from J, the junction contained 17 bases not matched to a gene. The CDR3 is 18 residues long. Per the germline V gene, CDR1 is LNHDA and CDR2 is SQIVND (reference sequence). As DNA, the CDR3 is TGTGCCAGTAGTATCGGGGGGAAAGCGGGAGGGCCGATCGGTGAGCAGTTCTTC. It yields the protein CASSIGGKAGGPIGEQFF. The whole variable domain, filled in from reference TRBV19 and TRBJ2-1, reads DGGITQSPKYLFRKEGQNVTLSCEQNLNHDAMYWYRQDPGQGLRLIYYSQIVNDFQKGDIAEGYSVSREKKESFPLTVTSAQKNPTAFYLCASSIGGKAGGPIGEQFFGPGTRLTVL.

The DNA of the CDR3 is TGTGCCAGCAGCCAAGGAGCACCTACATATAACTATGGCTACACCTTC. As protein: CASSQGAPTYNYGYTF. The chain combines TRBV3-1 (or the pseudogene TRBV3-2) with TRBJ1-2; D ambiguous. Germline CDR1 and CDR2: LGHDT and YNNKEL (reference sequence). The CDR3 has 16 amino acids. V gave up 1 base and J gave up 1 base, with 13 bases separating them.

The CDR3 here is CASSLRGTGSYNEQFF. The CDR3 DNA reads as TGCGCCAGCAGCCTCAGAGGGACAGGGTCTTACAATGAGCAGTTCTTC. This chain joins TRBV4-3 and TRBJ2-1; 9 bases map to TRBD1. CDR3 size: 16 residues. CDR1 is LGHNA, CDR2 YSLEER, per germline. The V segment lost 4 bases and the J segment 4 bases; nucleotides outside the gene matches: 8.

CDR3 DNA sequence: TGTGCCAGCATAAGGGAAAGTAGTGCGGATGAGCAGTTCTTC. Translated: CASIRESSADEQFF. V is TRBV2 and J is TRBJ2-1; D is undetermined. The CDR3 is made up of 14 amino acids. V lost 7 bases, J lost 8 bases, and 18 bases lay in between. The V gene's germline CDR1 is SNHLY and CDR2 FYNNEI. Filled out from reference TRBV2 and TRBJ2-1, the complete variable domain reads EPEVTQTPSHQVTQMGQEVILRCVPISNHLYFYWYRQILGQKVEFLVSFYNNEISEKSEIFDDQFSVERPDGSNFTLKIRSTKLEDSAMYFCASIRESSADEQFFGPGTRLTVL.

V is TRBV13 and J is TRBJ2-7; 9 bases agree with TRBD1. The germline V gene encodes CDR1 PRHDT and CDR2 FYEKMQ (reference sequence). Losses at the gene ends were 5 bases for V and 7 bases for J; bases not matched to a gene: 9. CDR3 length: 14 amino acids. The CDR3 nucleotides are TGTGCCAGCAGCACCCGACAGGGGGTGGGGGAGCAGTACTTC. It encodes CASSTRQGVGEQYF.

The chain links TRBV25-1 to TRBJ1-1; 8 bases fit TRBD1. The CDR3 covers 13 residues. V lost 7 bases to trimming and J lost 5 bases; unmatched junction nucleotides: 6. Germline V gene lookup returns CDR1 MGHDK and CDR2 SYGVNS. This CDR3 is CASKDRAKTEAFF. The CDR3 nucleotides read TGTGCCAGCAAGGACAGGGCGAAGACTGAAGCTTTCTTT. Based on the CDR3 plus reference TRBV25-1 and TRBJ1-1, the full variable domain is EADIYQTPRYLVIGTGKKITLECSQTMGHDKMYWYQQDPGMELHLIHYSYGVNSTEKGDLSSESTVSRIRTEHFPLTLESARPSHTSQYLCASKDRAKTEAFFGQGTRLTVV.

The chain links TRBV6-5 to TRBJ1-3, with TRBD1 matching over 7 bases. Germline V CDR1 and CDR2: MNHEY, SVGAGI. The V gene end was trimmed by 6 bases and the J gene end by 4 bases; junction bases not matched to a gene: 6. The CDR3 runs 14 residues. CDR3 loop: CASRLQGTGNTIYF. The DNA of the CDR3 is TGTGCCAGCAGATTACAGGGGACCGGAAACACCATATATTTT.

This chain links TRBV14 with TRBJ2-7; the D gene is possibly TRBD1 (6 bases). Germline-derived CDR1 and CDR2 are SGHDN and FVKESK. The length of the CDR3 is 16 residues. The germline V and J ends were trimmed by 4 bases and 0 bases, with 16 bases remaining between them. The CDR3 spells CASSRLQGVSSYEQYF. CDR3 nucleotides: TGTGCCAGCAGCCGTTTACAGGGAGTATCCTCCTACGAGCAGTACTTC.

In this sample, this clone turned up a few times. The chain has TRBV5-1 and TRBJ2-7; TRBD2 aligns across 11 bases. The CDR3 has 16 residues. V trimming: 3 bases; J trimming: 2 bases; junction bases outside the gene matches: 7. Germline CDR1 reads SGHRS; CDR2 reads YFSETQ. The CDR3 spells CASSWDLAGGTYEQYF. CDR3 in DNA: TGCGCCAGCAGCTGGGATCTAGCGGGGGGCACCTACGAGCAGTACTTC. The entire variable domain, with the rest obtained from reference TRBV5-1 and TRBJ2-7, is as follows: KAGVTQTPRYLIKTRGQQVTLSCSPISGHRSVSWYQQTPGQGLQFLFEYFSETQRNKGNFPGRFSGRQFSNSRSEMNVSTLELGDSALYLCASSWDLAGGTYEQYFGPGTRLTVT.

A few counts support this clone. V is TRBV5-6 and J is TRBJ2-7, with D maybe TRBD1 (6 bases). CDR3 length equals 14 residues. Trimming left V 6 bases short and J 6 bases short, with 19 bases between. Per germline, CDR1 SGHDT and CDR2 YYEEEE. DNA for the CDR3: TGTGCCAGCATTCCTTACAGGGCCGCGGGCGAGCAGTACTTC. This codes for CASIPYRAAGEQYF.

The CDR3 reads CASSLGLLNQPQHF. The CDR3 DNA follows: TGTGCCAGCAGCTTAGGACTTCTCAATCAGCCCCAGCATTTT. The chain has TRBV7-2 and TRBJ1-5; D is uncertain. This CDR3 spans 14 amino acids. Looked up from germline, CDR1 is SGHTA and CDR2 is FQGNSA. V lost 1 base and J 3 bases, leaving 7 bases between the germline ends.

The rearrangement joins TRBV6-5 to TRBJ1-1; 7 nucleotides agree with TRBD1. This CDR3 spans 15 amino acids. Germline V lookup: CDR1 MNHEY, CDR2 SVGAGI. V gave up 0 bases and J gave up 10 bases; unmatched junction bases: 11. In DNA form, the CDR3 reads TGTGCCAGCAGTTACTCCTCAGGGGGGGCTCAGAGAGCTTTCTTT. This codes for CASSYSSGGAQRAFF.

The genes are TRBV7-8 and TRBJ2-1; no clear D gene. Germline CDR1 is SGHVS and CDR2 is FQNEAQ. This CDR3 contains 18 residues. Trimming pared 0 bases from V and 4 bases from J, leaving 19 bases between. The CDR3 bases are TGTGCCAGCAGCTTAGCGCCCTCCTCCTTCCCCGTGTACAATGAGCAGTTCTTC. Amino acids: CASSLAPSSFPVYNEQFF.

This chain connects TRBV28 to TRBJ2-7; D uncertain. V was cut by 6 bases and J by 2 bases, with 14 bases left in between. This CDR3 has 14 amino acids. Per the germline V gene, CDR1 is MDHEN and CDR2 is SYDVKM. DNA for the CDR3: TGTGCCAGCAGCCCCCACAACCAGCCCTACGAGCAGTACTTC. It encodes CASSPHNQPYEQYF.

The chain couples TRBV5-1 to TRBJ1-4, with TRBD1 matching over 11 bases. Germline V gene sequence: CDR1 SGHRS, CDR2 YFSETQ. CDR3 length: 17 amino acids. J gave up 2 bases and V 1 base, and 4 bases lay outside the gene matches. Written as DNA, the CDR3 is TGCGCCAGCAGCTTGAGGACAGGGGGCGCGACTAATGAAAAACTGTTTTTT. It translates to CASSLRTGGATNEKLFF.

The V call is TRBV25-1, the J call TRBJ2-1, with D possibly matching TRBD2 (6 bases). The V and J ends lost 2 bases and 9 bases respectively, with 14 bases between them. The CDR3 covers 14 residues. CDR1 is MGHDK and CDR2 is SYGVNS in the germline V gene. The CDR3 DNA reads TGTGCCAGCAGTGAAGTACTGGAGGGAAGTGAGCAGTTCTTC. It yields the protein CASSEVLEGSEQFF.

Note on this clone: Other DNA sequences in this specimen translate into the identical CDR3. The V gene is TRBV3-1 (or the pseudogene TRBV3-2), the J gene TRBJ2-7; 8 bases map to TRBD1. CDR1 and CDR2 from the germline V gene are LGHDT and YNNKEL (reference sequence). CDR3 size: 12 residues. V gave up 6 bases and J gave up 5 bases; unmatched junction bases: 3. The CDR3 nucleotides are TGTGCCAGCAGTCGACAGGGGAACGAGCAGTACTTC. Its protein is CASSRQGNEQYF.